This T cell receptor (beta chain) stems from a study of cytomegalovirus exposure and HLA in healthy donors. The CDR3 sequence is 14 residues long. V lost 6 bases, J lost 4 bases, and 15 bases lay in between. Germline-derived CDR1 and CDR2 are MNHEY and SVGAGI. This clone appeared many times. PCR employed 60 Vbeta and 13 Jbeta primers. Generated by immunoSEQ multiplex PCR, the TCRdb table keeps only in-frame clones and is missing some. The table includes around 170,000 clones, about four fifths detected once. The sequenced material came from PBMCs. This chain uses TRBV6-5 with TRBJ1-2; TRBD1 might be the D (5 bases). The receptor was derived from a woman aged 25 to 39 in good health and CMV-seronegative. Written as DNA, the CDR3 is TGTGCCAGCAGCCACCAGGGAGGTACCTATGGCTACACCTTC. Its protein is CASSHQGGTYGYTF.